This TCR beta chain comes out of a study of OX40 agonist ivuxolimab in advanced cancers. In the study overall: Ivuxolimab was an agonistic, fully human IgG2 monoclonal antibody directed against OX40 (CD134), a costimulatory receptor. The point of sequencing TCRbeta in the periphery was to test whether ivuxolimab changed TCR sequence diversity and drove clonal T-cell expansion. Intravenous ivuxolimab was administered to patients every 2 weeks at six dose levels: 0.01, 0.1, 0.3, 1.5, 3 and 10 mg/kg. In the dose-escalation cohort, around 80% of patients were male, and the mean age was 60 years with a range of about 20 to 80. The paper reports the monotherapy dose-escalation portion (N of about 47 patients) of the phase I ivuxolimab trial. Patients were allowed to have had prior anti-PD-1, anti-PD-L1 or anti-CTLA-4 therapy, and roughly 40% of the dose-escalation patients had previously received checkpoint inhibitors. Partial responses occurred in three dose-escalation patients, of whom one had hepatocellular carcinoma and two had cutaneous melanoma. Of the approximately 50 patients in dose escalation, 19 had hepatocellular carcinoma, approximately 15 had melanoma, 9 had renal cell carcinoma and 9 had head and neck cancer. What the work shows at the level of the full study, not this receptor alone: Low levels of normalized T-cell clonal expansion were also seen in some patients who did not respond. The antigen specificity of the peripheral T cells that underwent clonal expansion was not determined. On average, CD8+ T cells showed more expanded clones than CD4+ T cells after ivuxolimab. Partial responders in the 0.1-3.0 mg/kg groups had among the lowest normalized peripheral clonal expansion, especially among CD8+ T cells. At doses from 0.1 to 3.0 mg/kg, clonal expansion was seen in both CD4+ and CD8+ blood T cells between baseline and week 6.

Concerning this clone itself: The antigen this receptor binds is unknown. No base quality values were provided; no much bigger clone lies one nucleotide off.

The CDR3 runs 16 residues from the cysteine to the phenylalanine. The only DNA kept is the CDR3, 48 bases in frame from the first base. V is pruned by 3 bases and J by 4 bases, leaving 9 bases of the junction without a gene match. CDR1 and CDR2 are drawn from the germline V gene: MDHEN, SYDVKM. Genomic DNA was isolated from the sorted cells so that the TCRbeta CDR3 region could be sequenced. TCRbeta CDR3 regions were sequenced using the immunoSEQ Assay. TCRdb's version of the immuneACCESS table is confined to in-frame rearrangements and falls short of the full clone set. An unresolved V gene accounts for under half of the shortfall where checked; the remainder is of unknown origin. For this sample the table gives some 95,000 clones, of which 70% to 90% were detected only once. About 0.8% of the sample lies in the top ten. The trial excluded patients who had a history of autoimmune disease or were on systemic immunosuppression. Peripheral blood for TCR sequencing was collected from all dose cohorts at baseline, on cycle 4 day 1, and on cycle 7 day 1. The samples were drawn from a first-in-human, open-label, multicenter phase I dose-escalation trial of ivuxolimab. Adults with locally advanced or metastatic melanoma, renal cell carcinoma, hepatocellular carcinoma or head and neck squamous cell carcinoma were enrolled in the trial. Before TCR sequencing, CD4+ T cells and CD8+ T cells from peripheral blood were sorted into separate populations.

The sequencing used CD4+ or CD8+ T cells sorted from blood, collected in a trial of the OX40 agonist ivuxolimab. The TCR originated in an adult with an advanced solid tumor such as melanoma, head and neck, liver or kidney cancer. The chain couples TRBV28 to TRBJ1-2, and 9 junctional nucleotides match TRBD1. The CDR3 has the sequence CASSFGTGRFIYGYTF. The DNA reads TGTGCCAGCAGTTTTGGGACAGGGAGATTCATCTATGGCTACACCTTC.